This T cell receptor beta chain appears in the sequencing data of a study of T cell responses to AZD1222 COVID-19 vaccine. The germline V gene has CDR1 SNHLY and CDR2 FYNNEI. Losses at the gene ends were 8 bases for V and 7 bases for J; bases not matched to a gene: 14. This CDR3 has 15 residues. The assay was immunoSEQ multiplex PCR, and TCRdb's table has in-frame clones only and misses some. Among roughly 100,000 clones, about four fifths were seen once, and the ten largest hold 5%. This clone was counted once. This sample comprised peripheral blood, obtained on day 0 of AZD1222 vaccination. The TCR comes from an adult in good health. The chain couples TRBV2 to TRBJ2-1, with 7 bases aligning to TRBD1. The CDR3, as DNA: TGTGCCAGCCGCCTCGTTTTCACAGGGGAAAATGAGCAGTTCTTC. It is translated as CASRLVFTGENEQFF.